Given below is one T cell receptor (beta chain) in context. The source of the sample is a study of shared clonotypes between healthy human individuals. Background on the study: Every donor yielded three CD4 naive, three CD4 memory, two CD8 naive and one CD8 memory plate.

Clones were sequenced by immunoSEQ multiplex PCR, and TCRdb holds only the in-frame ones, with some missing. The sample holds approximately 2.4 million clones; 90% to 97% are singletons and the top ten take roughly 0.13%. The CDR3 runs to 16 residues. From germline, CDR1 is SGHTS and CDR2 YDEGEE. Trimming pared 4 bases from V and 8 bases from J, leaving 19 bases between. This TCR was sampled from a man aged 18 to 30 in good health. V usage is TRBV5-8 and J usage is TRBJ1-6; D may be TRBD1 (6 bases). The sample comprised naive CD4+ T cells sorted from blood. The subset: CD45RA+ positively selected. The CDR3 nucleotides are TGTGCCAGCAGCCTGGGTAGGGGAGGGGGACATTCACCCCTCCACTTT. Protein sequence: CASSLGRGGGHSPLHF. The full variable domain, rest sourced from reference TRBV5-8 and TRBJ1-6, is EAGVTQSPTHLIKTRGQQATLRCSPISGHTSVYWYQQALGLGLQFLLWYDEGEERNRGNFPPRFSGRQFPNYSSELNVNALELEDSALYLCASSLGRGGGHSPLHFGNGTRLTVT.